This TCR beta chain originates from a study of T-cell memory formation after mild COVID-19. About the research overall: In these data, TCR clusters were largely donor specific. Study-wide findings and caveats: Confirmation of SARS-CoV-2 specificity was lacking for second-wave clones peaking day 37. Among CD4+ contracting clones, most were CM and EM, and CD8+ ones EMRA.

Note on this clonotype: What it binds is unknown.

V was pared by 0 bases and J by 3 bases, with 9 bases between. Germline CDR1 is MNHEY and CDR2 is SVGAGI. This CDR3 region has 14 residues. TCRdb analysed the 5' RACE reads with MiXCR anew, one entry per CDR3 protein. The repertoire holds about half a million distinct CDR3 sequences, with 15% to 20% as singletons. This clonotype was sampled from an adult woman who had mild COVID-19 (a few samples of this study predate the infection). Cell type and time point are not known. The V call is TRBV6-5, the J call TRBJ2-7; D possibly corresponds to TRBD2 (6 bases). The sequencing sample was made of PBMCs or a T cell subset sorted from them (not recorded which). This CDR3 reads CASSYSTGLYEQYF. CDR3 sequence (DNA): TGTGCCAGCAGTTACTCCACGGGACTCTACGAGCAGTACTTC.